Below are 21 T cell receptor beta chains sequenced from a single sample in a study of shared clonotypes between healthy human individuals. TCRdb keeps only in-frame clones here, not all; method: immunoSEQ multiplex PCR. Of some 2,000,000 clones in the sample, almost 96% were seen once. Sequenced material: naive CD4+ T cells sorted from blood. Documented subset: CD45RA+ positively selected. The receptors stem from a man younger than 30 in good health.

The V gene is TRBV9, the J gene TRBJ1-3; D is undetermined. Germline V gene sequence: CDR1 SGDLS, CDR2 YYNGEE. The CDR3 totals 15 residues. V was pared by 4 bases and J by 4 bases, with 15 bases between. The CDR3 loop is CASSPNPGLGNTIYF. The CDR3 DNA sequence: TGTGCCAGCAGCCCCAACCCGGGGTTGGGAAACACCATATATTTT.

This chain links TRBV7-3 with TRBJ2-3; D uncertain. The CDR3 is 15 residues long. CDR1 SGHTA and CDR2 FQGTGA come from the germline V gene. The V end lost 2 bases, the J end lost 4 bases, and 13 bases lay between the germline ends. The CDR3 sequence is CASSLGVQHADTQYF. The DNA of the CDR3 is TGTGCCAGCAGCTTAGGAGTACAACACGCAGATACGCAGTATTTT.

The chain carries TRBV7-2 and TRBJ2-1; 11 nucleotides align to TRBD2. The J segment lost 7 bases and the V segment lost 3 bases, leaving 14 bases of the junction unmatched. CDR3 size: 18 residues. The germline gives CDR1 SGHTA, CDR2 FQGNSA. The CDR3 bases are TGTGCCAGCAGCTTTCACGCTCTAGCGGGAGGAGCGGAGAATGAGCAGTTCTTC. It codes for CASSFHALAGGAENEQFF.

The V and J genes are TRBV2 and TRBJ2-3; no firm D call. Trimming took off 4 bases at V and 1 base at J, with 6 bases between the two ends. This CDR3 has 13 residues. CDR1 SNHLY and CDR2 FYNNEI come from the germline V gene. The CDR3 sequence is CASSGFGTDTQYF. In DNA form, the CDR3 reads TGTGCCAGCAGTGGGTTCGGCACAGATACGCAGTATTTT.

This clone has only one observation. CDR3 in amino acids: CASKDRTTADTQYF. CDR3 sequence (DNA): TGCGCCAGCAAGGACAGAACTACTGCAGATACGCAGTATTTT. This chain links TRBV5-1 with TRBJ2-3, with D possibly matching TRBD1 (6 bases). Germline V gene sequence: CDR1 SGHRS, CDR2 YFSETQ. The CDR3 runs to 14 residues. V dropped 6 bases and J dropped 4 bases, with 15 bases sitting between them. The variable domain in full, completed from reference TRBV5-1 and TRBJ2-3, reads KAGVTQTPRYLIKTRGQQVTLSCSPISGHRSVSWYQQTPGQGLQFLFEYFSETQRNKGNFPGRFSGRQFSNSRSEMNVSTLELGDSALYLCASKDRTTADTQYFGPGTRLTVL.

CDR3 bases: TGCGCCAGCAGTGAGCCAAGGGACCACACAGATACGCAGTATTTT. It specifies CASSEPRDHTDTQYF. The chain employs TRBV10-2 and TRBJ2-3, with D tentatively TRBD1 or TRBD2 (5 bases each). The V end lost 2 bases, the J end lost 2 bases, and 11 bases lay between the germline ends. CDR1 is WSHSY and CDR2 is SAAADI in the germline V gene. This CDR3 has 15 amino acids.

The CDR3 spells CASSYSRGTSNQPQHF. For the CDR3, the DNA is TGTGCCAGCAGTTACTCCAGGGGGACCAGCAATCAGCCCCAGCATTTT. The chain couples TRBV6-5 to TRBJ1-5, with 7 bases aligning to TRBD1. Trimming at V came to 0 bases and at J to 1 base, leaving 3 bases not matched to a gene. Germline V gene lookup returns CDR1 MNHEY and CDR2 SVGAGI. The length of the CDR3 is 16 residues.

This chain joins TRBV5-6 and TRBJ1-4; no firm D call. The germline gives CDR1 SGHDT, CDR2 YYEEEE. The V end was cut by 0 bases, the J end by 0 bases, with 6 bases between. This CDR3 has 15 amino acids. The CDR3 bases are TGTGCCAGCAGCTTGGTTGTCGCAACTAATGAAAAACTGTTTTTT. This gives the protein CASSLVVATNEKLFF. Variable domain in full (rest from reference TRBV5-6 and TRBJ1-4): DAGVTQSPTHLIKTRGQQVTLRCSPKSGHDTVSWYQQALGQGPQFIFQYYEEEERQRGNFPDRFSGHQFPNYSSELNVNALLLGDSALYLCASSLVVATNEKLFFGSGTQLSVL.

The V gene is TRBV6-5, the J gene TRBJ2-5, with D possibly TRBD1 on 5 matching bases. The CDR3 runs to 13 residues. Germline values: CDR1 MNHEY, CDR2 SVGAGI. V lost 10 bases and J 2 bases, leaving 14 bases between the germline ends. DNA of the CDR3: TGTGCCACAAGACAGATAAATCAAGAGACCCAGTACTTC. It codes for CATRQINQETQYF.

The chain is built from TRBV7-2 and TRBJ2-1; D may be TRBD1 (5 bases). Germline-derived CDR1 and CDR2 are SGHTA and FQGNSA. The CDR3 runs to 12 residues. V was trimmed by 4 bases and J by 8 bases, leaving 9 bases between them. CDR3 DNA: TGTGCCAGCAGCTGGGGCTGGGATGAGCAGTTCTTC. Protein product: CASSWGWDEQFF.

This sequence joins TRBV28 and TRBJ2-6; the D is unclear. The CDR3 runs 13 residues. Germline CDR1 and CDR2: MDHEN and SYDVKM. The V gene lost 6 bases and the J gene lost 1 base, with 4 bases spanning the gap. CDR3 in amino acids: CASRASGANVLTF. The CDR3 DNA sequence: TGTGCCAGCAGGGCTTCTGGGGCCAACGTCCTGACTTTC. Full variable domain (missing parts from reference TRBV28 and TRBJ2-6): DVKVTQSSRYLVKRTGEKVFLECVQDMDHENMFWYRQDPGLGLRLIYFSYDVKMKEKGDIPEGYSVSREKKERFSLILESASTNQTSMYLCASRASGANVLTFGAGSRLTVL.

CDR3 protein: CASSPSPGVGELFF. CDR3 bases: TGTGCCAGCAGCCCATCCCCCGGGGTCGGGGAGCTGTTTTTT. This chain links TRBV5-4 with TRBJ2-2, with D perhaps matching TRBD2 (5 bases). V was shortened by 4 bases and J by 7 bases, with 14 bases between the two germline ends. In germline, CDR1 is SGHNT, CDR2 YYREEE (reference sequence). The CDR3 extends over 14 amino acids.

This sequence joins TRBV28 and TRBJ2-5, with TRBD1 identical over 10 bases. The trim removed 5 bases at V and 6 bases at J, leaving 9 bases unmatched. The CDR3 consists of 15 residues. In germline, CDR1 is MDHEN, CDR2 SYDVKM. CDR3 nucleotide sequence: TGTGCCAGCAGTCTAGACAGGGGGCTGATGAAGACCCAGTACTTC. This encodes CASSLDRGLMKTQYF.

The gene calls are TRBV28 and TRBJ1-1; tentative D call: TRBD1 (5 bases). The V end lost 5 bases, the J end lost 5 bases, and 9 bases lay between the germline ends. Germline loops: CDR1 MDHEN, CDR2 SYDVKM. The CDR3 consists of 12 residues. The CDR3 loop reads CASSRGRTEAFF. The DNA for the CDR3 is TGTGCCAGCAGTAGGGGTCGGACTGAAGCTTTCTTT.

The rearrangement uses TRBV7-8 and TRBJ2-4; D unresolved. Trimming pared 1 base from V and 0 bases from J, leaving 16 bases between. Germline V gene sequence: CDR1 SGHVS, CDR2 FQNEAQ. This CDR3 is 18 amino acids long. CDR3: CASSLGDLGFLAKNIQYF. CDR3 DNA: TGTGCCAGCAGCTTAGGCGATTTGGGCTTCCTAGCCAAAAACATTCAGTACTTC.

In DNA form, the CDR3 reads TGTGCCAGCAGTGAATACGGAGCAGGCGGAAAACTGTTTTTT. Translating gives CASSEYGAGGKLFF. The chain has TRBV6-1 and TRBJ1-4; D not certain. V was shortened by 2 bases and J by 10 bases, with 14 bases between the two germline ends. Germline V lookup: CDR1 MNHNS, CDR2 SASEGT. CDR3 length: 14 residues.

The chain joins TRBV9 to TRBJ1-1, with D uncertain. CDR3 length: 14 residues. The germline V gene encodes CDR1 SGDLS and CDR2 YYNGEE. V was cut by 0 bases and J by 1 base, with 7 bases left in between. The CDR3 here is CASSVGSANTEAFF. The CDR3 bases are TGTGCCAGCAGCGTAGGTTCGGCGAACACTGAAGCTTTCTTT.

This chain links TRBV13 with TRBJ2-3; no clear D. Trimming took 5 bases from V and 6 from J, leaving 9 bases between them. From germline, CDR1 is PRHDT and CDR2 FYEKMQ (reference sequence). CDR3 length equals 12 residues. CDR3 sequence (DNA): TGTGCCAGCAGCCTCCGCAGGGATACGCAGTATTTT. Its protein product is CASSLRRDTQYF.

In DNA, the CDR3 is TGCGCCAGCAGTGCACAGGGAGGCTATGGCTACACCTTC. Its protein is CASSAQGGYGYTF. The chain couples TRBV10-1 to TRBJ1-2; the D gene is possibly TRBD1 (6 bases). The CDR3 is 13 amino acids. The germline V and J ends were trimmed by 4 bases and 4 bases, with 10 bases remaining between them. Germline CDR1 WNHNN, CDR2 SYGVQD (reference sequence).

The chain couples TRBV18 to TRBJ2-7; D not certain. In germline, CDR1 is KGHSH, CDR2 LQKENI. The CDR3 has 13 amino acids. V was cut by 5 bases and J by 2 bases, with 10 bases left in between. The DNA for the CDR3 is TGTGCCAGCTCAAAGACGGTTACCTACGAGCAGTACTTC. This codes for CASSKTVTYEQYF.

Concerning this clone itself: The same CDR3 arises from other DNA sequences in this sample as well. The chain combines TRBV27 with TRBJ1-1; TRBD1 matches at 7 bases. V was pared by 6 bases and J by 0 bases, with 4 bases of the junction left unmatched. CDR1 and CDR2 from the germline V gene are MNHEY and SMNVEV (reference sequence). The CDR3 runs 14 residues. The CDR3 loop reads CASRLTGMNTEAFF. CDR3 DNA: TGTGCCAGCAGACTGACAGGGATGAACACTGAAGCTTTCTTT.